Listed below are T cell receptor beta chains from one sample, sequenced in a study of blood T cell repertoires in COVID-19. The protocol was immunoSEQ multiplex PCR, while the TCRdb copy is restricted to in-frame clones and leaves out a portion. The sample lists about 110,000 clones, more than 80% occurring once. The source material was peripheral blood. All receptors come from an older woman with acute or convalescent COVID-19. Both conserved end residues are part of each CDR3. D genes are given only for firm matches. A row's size may be missing; if present it is once, few, many or a size class.

J | D | size | V | length | CDR3 | DNA
TRBJ1-2 | TRBD1 | NA | TRBV3-1/TRBV3-2 | 14 | CASSQRDSNYGYTF | TGTGCCAGCAGCCAGAGGGACAGTAACTATGGCTACACCTTC
TRBJ2-7 | TRBD1 | NA | TRBV9 | 14 | CASSRQGASNEQYF | TGTGCCAGCAGCCGACAGGGGGCGTCCAACGAGCAGTACTTC
TRBJ1-6 | TRBD1 | NA | TRBV14 | 14 | CASSRDRGYSPLHF | TGTGCCAGCAGCCGGGACAGGGGCTATTCACCCCTCCACTTT
TRBJ1-2 | TRBD1 | NA | TRBV5-1 | 14 | CASSLDPGGSGYTF | TGCGCCAGCAGCTTGGATCCAGGGGGTAGCGGCTACACCTTC
TRBJ1-1 | TRBD1 | once | TRBV6-6 | 15 | CASRPIQGTFTEAFF | TGTGCCAGCAGACCAATACAGGGGACCTTCACTGAAGCTTTCTTT
TRBJ1-5 | TRBD1 | NA | TRBV2 | 14 | CASSDGTGAQPQHF | TGTGCCAGCAGTGACGGGACAGGGGCCCAGCCCCAGCATTTT
TRBJ2-5 | TRBD2 | once | TRBV20-1 | 16 | CSASSPSGGAGETQYF | TGCAGTGCTAGTTCCCCTAGCGGGGGGGCAGGAGAGACCCAGTACTTC
TRBJ1-2 | TRBD1 | NA | TRBV5-1 | 19 | CASSLGRGTGIGGDYGYTF | TGCGCCAGCAGCTTGGGTCGAGGGACAGGGATTGGGGGTGACTATGGCTACACCTTC
TRBJ2-7 | NA | NA | TRBV6-5 | 14 | CASSYSRLSYEQYF | TGTGCCAGCAGTTACTCCAGACTATCCTACGAGCAGTACTTC
TRBJ1-5 | TRBD1 | NA | TRBV20-1 | 13 | CSASRQGNQPQHF | TGCAGTGCTAGTCGACAGGGTAATCAGCCCCAGCATTTT